A single T cell receptor beta chain is shown here with its context. This entry comes from a study of technical replicates of blood from a handful of donors. This CDR3 comprises 14 residues. Germline V lookup: CDR1 SNHLY, CDR2 FYNNEI. V was cut by 5 bases and J by 8 bases, with 15 bases left in between. Generated by immunoSEQ multiplex PCR, the TCRdb table keeps only in-frame clones and is missing some. The table includes under 80,000 clones, 94% detected once. This sequence was found in a human donor in good health. The sample consisted of T cells isolated from PBMCs. The chain uses TRBV2 and TRBJ1-4; a weak D match, TRBD1 (5 bases). The CDR3 DNA reads as TGTGCCAGCAGTAGCCACGCAGGGCGGGAAAAACTGTTTTTT. It yields the protein CASSSHAGREKLFF.